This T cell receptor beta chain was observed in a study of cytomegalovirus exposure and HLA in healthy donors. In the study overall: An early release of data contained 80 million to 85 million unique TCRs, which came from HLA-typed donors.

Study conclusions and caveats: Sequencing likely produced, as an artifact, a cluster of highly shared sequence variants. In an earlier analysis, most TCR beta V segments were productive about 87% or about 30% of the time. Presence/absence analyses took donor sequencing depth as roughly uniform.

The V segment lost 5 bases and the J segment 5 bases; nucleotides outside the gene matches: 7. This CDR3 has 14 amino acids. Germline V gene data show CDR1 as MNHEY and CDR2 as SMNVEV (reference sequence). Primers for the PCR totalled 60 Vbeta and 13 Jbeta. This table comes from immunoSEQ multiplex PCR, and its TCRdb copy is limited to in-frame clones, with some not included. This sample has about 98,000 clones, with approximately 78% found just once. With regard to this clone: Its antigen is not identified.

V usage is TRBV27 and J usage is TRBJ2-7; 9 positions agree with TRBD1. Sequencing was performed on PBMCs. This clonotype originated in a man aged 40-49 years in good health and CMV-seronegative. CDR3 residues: CASSPGTGTHEQYF. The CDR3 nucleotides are TGTGCCAGCAGTCCCGGGACAGGGACCCACGAGCAGTACTTC.